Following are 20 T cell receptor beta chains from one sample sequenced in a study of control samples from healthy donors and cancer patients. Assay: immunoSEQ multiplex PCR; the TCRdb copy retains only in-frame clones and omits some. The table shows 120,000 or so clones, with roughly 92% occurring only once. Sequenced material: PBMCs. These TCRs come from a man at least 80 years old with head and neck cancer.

CDR3 coding DNA: TGCGCCAGCAGCTTGCAAAGCGGGTCCAAAAACATTCAGTACTTC. This codes for CASSLQSGSKNIQYF. The rearrangement joins TRBV5-1 to TRBJ2-4; a possible D gene is TRBD2 (6 bases). This CDR3 spans 15 amino acids. Germline assignment: CDR1 SGHRS and CDR2 YFSETQ. Trimming stripped 1 base from V and 2 bases from J, with 10 bases between.

CDR3 amino acids: CASSLGSTSLFSYTF. In DNA form, the CDR3 reads TGTGCCAGCAGCTTAGGCTCGACAAGTTTGTTTAGCTACACCTTC. The rearrangement links TRBV5-6 to TRBJ1-2, with D unresolved. The germline V gene encodes CDR1 SGHDT and CDR2 YYEEEE. V was pared by 2 bases and J by 9 bases, with 20 bases between. There are 15 residues in the CDR3.

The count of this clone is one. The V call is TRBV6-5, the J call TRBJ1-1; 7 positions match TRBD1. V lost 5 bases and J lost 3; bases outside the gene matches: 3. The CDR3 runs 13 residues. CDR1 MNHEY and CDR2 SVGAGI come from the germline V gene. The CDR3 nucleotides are TGTGCCAGCAGTCGCACAGGGGACACTGAAGCTTTCTTT. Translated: CASSRTGDTEAFF.

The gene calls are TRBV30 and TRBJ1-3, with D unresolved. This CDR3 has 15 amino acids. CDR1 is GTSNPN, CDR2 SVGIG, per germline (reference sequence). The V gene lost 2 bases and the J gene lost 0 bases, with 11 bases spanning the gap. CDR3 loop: CAWSRRGRSGNTIYF. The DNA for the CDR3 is TGTGCCTGGAGTAGGCGGGGTCGCTCTGGAAACACCATATATTTT. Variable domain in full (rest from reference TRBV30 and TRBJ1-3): SQTIHQWPATLVQPVGSPLSLECTVEGTSNPNLYWYRQAAGRGLQLLFYSVGIGQISSEVPQNLSASRPQDRQFILSSKKLLLSDSGFYLCAWSRRGRSGNTIYFGEGSWLTVV.

The CDR3, as DNA: TGTGCCAGCAGTGACCAGGCCACAGATACGCAGTATTTT. Translated, it gives CASSDQATDTQYF. This chain links TRBV2 with TRBJ2-3; D unresolved. Trimming left V 3 bases short and J 2 bases short, with 6 bases between. The CDR3 covers 13 residues. Germline CDR1 reads SNHLY; CDR2 reads FYNNEI.

The chain's CDR3 is CASSPRTGGNYGYTF. The CDR3 bases are TGTGCCAGCTCACCCAGGACAGGGGGGAACTATGGCTACACCTTC. The chain has TRBV18 and TRBJ1-2, with 10 bases matching TRBD1. Trimming removed 3 bases from V and 2 bases from J; junction bases left unmatched: 3. CDR3 length: 15 amino acids. The V gene's germline CDR1 is KGHSH and CDR2 LQKENI.

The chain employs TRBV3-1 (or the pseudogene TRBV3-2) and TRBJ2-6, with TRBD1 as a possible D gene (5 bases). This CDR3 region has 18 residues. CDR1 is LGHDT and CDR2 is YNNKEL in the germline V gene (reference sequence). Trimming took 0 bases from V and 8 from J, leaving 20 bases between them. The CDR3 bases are TGTGCCAGCAGCCAAGATCGAAGCTGGACACCAGCGACCAACGTCCTGACTTTC. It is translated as CASSQDRSWTPATNVLTF.

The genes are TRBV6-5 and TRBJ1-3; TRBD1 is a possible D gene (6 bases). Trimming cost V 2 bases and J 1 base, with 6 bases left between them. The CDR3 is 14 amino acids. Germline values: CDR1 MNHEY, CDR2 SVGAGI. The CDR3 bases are TGTGCCAGCAGTTACGACAGGTCTGGAAACACCATATATTTT. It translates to CASSYDRSGNTIYF.

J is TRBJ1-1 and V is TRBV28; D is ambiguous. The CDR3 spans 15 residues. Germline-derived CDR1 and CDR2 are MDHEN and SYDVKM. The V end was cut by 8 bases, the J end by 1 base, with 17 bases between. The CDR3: CASPSPMIGNTEAFF. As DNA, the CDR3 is TGTGCCAGCCCTTCCCCTATGATCGGGAACACTGAAGCTTTCTTT.

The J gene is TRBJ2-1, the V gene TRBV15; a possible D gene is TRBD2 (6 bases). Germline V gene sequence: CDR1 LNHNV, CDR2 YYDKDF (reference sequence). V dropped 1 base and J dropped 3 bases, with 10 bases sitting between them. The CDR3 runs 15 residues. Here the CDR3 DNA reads TGTGCCACCAGCAGAGGGAGGGCCGACTACAATGAGCAGTTCTTC. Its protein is CATSRGRADYNEQFF.

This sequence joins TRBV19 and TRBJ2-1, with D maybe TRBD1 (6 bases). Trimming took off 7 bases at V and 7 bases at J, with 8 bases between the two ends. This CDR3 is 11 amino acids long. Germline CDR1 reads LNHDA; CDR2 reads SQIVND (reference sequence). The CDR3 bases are TGTGCCAGTACAGGGGAGAATGAGCAGTTCTTC. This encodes CASTGENEQFF.

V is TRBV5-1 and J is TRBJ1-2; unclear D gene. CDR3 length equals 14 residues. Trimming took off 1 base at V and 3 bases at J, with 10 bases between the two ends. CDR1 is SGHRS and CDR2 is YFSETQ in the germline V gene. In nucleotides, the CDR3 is TGCGCCAGCAGCTTGTATCCAGGCGACTATGGCTACACCTTC. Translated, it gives CASSLYPGDYGYTF.

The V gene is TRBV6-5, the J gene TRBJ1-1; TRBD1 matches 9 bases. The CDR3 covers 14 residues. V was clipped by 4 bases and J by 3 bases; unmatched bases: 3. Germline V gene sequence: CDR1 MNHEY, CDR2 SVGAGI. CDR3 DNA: TGTGCCAGCAGTTTGACAGGGGGGTACACTGAAGCTTTCTTT. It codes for CASSLTGGYTEAFF.

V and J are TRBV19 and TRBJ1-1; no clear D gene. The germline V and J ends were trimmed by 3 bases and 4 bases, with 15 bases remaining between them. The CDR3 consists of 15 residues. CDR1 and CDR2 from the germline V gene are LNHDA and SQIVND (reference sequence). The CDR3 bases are TGTGCCAGTAGTATTTTGAGTGACGGTCGCACTGAAGCTTTCTTT. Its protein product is CASSILSDGRTEAFF.

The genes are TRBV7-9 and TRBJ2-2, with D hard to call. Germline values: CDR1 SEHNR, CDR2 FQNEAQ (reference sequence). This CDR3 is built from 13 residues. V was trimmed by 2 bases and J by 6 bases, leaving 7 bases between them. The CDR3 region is CASSLNSAGELFF. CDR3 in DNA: TGTGCCAGCAGCTTAAACAGCGCCGGGGAGCTGTTTTTT.

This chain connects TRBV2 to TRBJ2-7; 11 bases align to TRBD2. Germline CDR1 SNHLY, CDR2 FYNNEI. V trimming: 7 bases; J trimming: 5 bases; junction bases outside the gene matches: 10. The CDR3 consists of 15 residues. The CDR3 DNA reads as TGTGCCAGCATGATAGCGGGAGGGTATGGCGACGAGCAGTACTTC. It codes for CASMIAGGYGDEQYF.

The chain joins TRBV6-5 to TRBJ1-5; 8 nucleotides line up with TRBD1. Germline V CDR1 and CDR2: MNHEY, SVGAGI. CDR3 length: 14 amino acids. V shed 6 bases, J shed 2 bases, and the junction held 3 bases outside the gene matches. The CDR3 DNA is TGTGCCAGCAGCGGACAGGGAGGCAATCAGCCCCAGCATTTT. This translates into CASSGQGGNQPQHF.

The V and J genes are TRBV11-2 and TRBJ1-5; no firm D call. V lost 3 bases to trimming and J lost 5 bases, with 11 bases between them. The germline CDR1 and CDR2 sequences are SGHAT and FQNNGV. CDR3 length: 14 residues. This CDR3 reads CASSLSQLHQPQHF. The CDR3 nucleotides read TGTGCCAGCAGCTTGTCGCAGCTCCATCAGCCCCAGCATTTT.

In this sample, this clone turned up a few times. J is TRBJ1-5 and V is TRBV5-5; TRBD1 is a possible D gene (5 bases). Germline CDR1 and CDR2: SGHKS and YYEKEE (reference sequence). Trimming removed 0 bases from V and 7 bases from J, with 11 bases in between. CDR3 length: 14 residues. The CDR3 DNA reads TGTGCCAGCAGCTTGGGGCAGGGAGGGCAGCCCCAGCATTTT. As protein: CASSLGQGGQPQHF.

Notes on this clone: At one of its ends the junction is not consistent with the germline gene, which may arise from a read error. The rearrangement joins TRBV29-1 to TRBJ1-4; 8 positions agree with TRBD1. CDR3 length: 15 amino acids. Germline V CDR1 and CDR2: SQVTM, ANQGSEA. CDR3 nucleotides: TGCACCGTTCGACAGGGGTCCCGCCCTAATGAAAAACTGTTTTTT. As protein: CTVRQGSRPNEKLFF.